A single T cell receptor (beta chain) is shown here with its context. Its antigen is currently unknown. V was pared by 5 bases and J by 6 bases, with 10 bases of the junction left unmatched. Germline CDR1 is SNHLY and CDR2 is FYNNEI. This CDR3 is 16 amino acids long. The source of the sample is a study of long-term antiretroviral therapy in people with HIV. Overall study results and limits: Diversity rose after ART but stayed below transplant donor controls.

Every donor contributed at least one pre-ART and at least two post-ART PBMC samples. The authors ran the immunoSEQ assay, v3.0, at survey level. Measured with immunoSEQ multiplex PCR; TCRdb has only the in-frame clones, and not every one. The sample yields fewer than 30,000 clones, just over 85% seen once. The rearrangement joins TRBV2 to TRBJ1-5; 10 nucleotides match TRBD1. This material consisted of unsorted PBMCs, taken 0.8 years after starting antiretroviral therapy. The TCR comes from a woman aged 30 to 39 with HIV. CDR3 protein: CASSPPGQGIGQPQHF. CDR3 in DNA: TGTGCCAGCAGTCCCCCGGGACAGGGGATCGGTCAGCCCCAGCATTTT.